Presented here are 30 T cell receptor beta chains from one specimen sequenced in a study of tumor and adjacent non-tumor tissue in lung cancer. This sample's RNA came from whole unsorted tissue. More than 3 cm separated this lung sample from the edge of the tumor. Three rounds of nested PCR, following a modified ARM-PCR protocol, produced the TCRbeta library. TCRdb reanalysed the multiplex PCR reads using MiXCR and keeps one entry per CDR3 protein. Of about 44,000 distinct CDR3 sequences in the sample, 64% were seen once. The sequencing sample was made of distant non-tumor lung tissue. The receptor set was obtained from a woman in her 70s with non-small cell lung cancer.

A note on this clonotype: This may be a read error: a much more frequent sequence differs by one nucleotide. The chain uses TRBV28 and TRBJ2-2; TRBD1 agrees at 10 bases. Germline assignment: CDR1 MDHEN and CDR2 SYDVKM. The length of the CDR3 is 16 residues. The V and J ends lost 7 bases and 4 bases, in that order; junction bases with no gene match: 9. The CDR3 is CASTFSRDRGTGELFF. The CDR3 DNA sequence: TGTGCCAGCACCTTCTCCCGGGACAGGGGCACCGGGGAGCTGTTTTTT.

The chain employs TRBV29-1 and TRBJ2-1; D possibly matches TRBD1 or TRBD2 (5 bases each). V was clipped by 3 bases and J by 9 bases, with 12 bases between them. The CDR3 sequence is 12 residues long. Germline V lookup: CDR1 SQVTM, CDR2 ANQGSEA. CDR3 sequence: CSVELDGTEQFF. CDR3 bases: TGCAGCGTTGAGTTGGATGGGACTGAGCAGTTCTTC.

As concerns this clonotype: No conserved phenylalanine or tryptophan ends this CDR3, so it is likely a read error. The chain uses TRBV4-2 and TRBJ2-2; D possibly corresponds to TRBD2 (6 bases). Per germline, CDR1 LGHNA and CDR2 YNFKEQ. CDR3 size: 16 residues. The CDR3 DNA sequence: TGTGCCAGCAGCCAAGGGGCTAGCGTAACCACCGGGAAGCTGTTTTAT. It encodes CASSQGASVTTGKLFY.

The genes are TRBV20-1 and TRBJ2-7, with 11 bases identical to TRBD2. CDR3 length: 16 amino acids. Germline V lookup: CDR1 DFQATT, CDR2 SNEGSKA (reference sequence). V lost 3 bases, J lost 2 bases, and 9 bases stayed unmatched. The CDR3 is CSASAGMTSGTYEQYF. The DNA of the CDR3 is TGCAGTGCTAGTGCCGGAATGACTAGCGGGACCTACGAGCAGTACTTC.

In this sample, this clonotype turned up many times. The chain links TRBV28 to TRBJ2-5, with TRBD1 identical over 8 bases. Trimming removed 5 bases from V and 4 bases from J; junction bases left unmatched: 12. The CDR3 runs to 16 residues. Germline CDR1 and CDR2: MDHEN and SYDVKM. CDR3 in DNA: TGTGCCAGCAGTCCCCGGCAGGGGGCTGTAGGAGAGACCCAGTACTTC. Translating gives CASSPRQGAVGETQYF.

As for this clonotype: The germline gene is not matched at one end of the junction; a read error may be the cause. This chain connects TRBV6-5 to TRBJ2-6; D unresolved. The CDR3 is 16 residues long. Looked up from germline, CDR1 is MNHEY and CDR2 is SVGAGI. The CDR3 protein is CASSYSMASGSNVLTF. Here the CDR3 DNA reads TGCGCCAGCAGTTACTCGATGGCCTCTGGGTCCAACGTCCTGACTTTC.

Turning to this clonotype: Because it lacks the conserved phenylalanine or tryptophan at the end, this CDR3 is likely a read error. The V and J genes are TRBV29-1 and TRBJ2-1; D unclear. The CDR3 covers 12 residues. Trimming shortened V by 2 bases and J by 5 bases, and 7 bases separated the two germline ends. Germline V gene lookup returns CDR1 SQVTM and CDR2 ANQGSEA. The CDR3 loop reads CSVEPKNNEQFS. The CDR3 DNA is TGCAGCGTTGAACCGAAAAACAATGAGCAGTTCTCC.

The sample holds a few counts of this clonotype. This CDR3 fails to terminate in the conserved phenylalanine or tryptophan, so it likely reflects a read error. V usage is TRBV7-8 and J usage is TRBJ2-1; the D gene is possibly TRBD2 (5 bases). In germline, CDR1 is SGHVS, CDR2 FQNEAQ. Trimming removed 1 base at V and 9 bases at J, with 16 bases between. The CDR3 totals 15 residues. The CDR3 loop is CASSLGRARTREQFL. The CDR3 DNA is TGTGCCAGCAGCTTAGGTCGAGCCAGGACTCGTGAGCAGTTCTTA.

For this clonotype: Because it lacks the conserved phenylalanine or tryptophan at the end, this CDR3 is likely a read error. It is unclear where the CDR3 begins or ends on the DNA, so no DNA is shown, and the CDR3 is as TCRdb lists it. This chain links TRBV11-1 with TRBJ2-1; no DNA check was done on the table's D call, TRBD2. Looked up from germline, CDR1 is SGHAT and CDR2 is FQDESV (reference sequence). The CDR3 is 16 amino acids in total, end residues counted. CDR3 sequence reads: CASSLALAGLYNEQSL.

On this clonotype: Since a much larger clone is just one base distant, this may be a read error. This sequence joins TRBV20-1 and TRBJ2-7; perhaps TRBD2 as D (6 bases). The germline V gene encodes CDR1 DFQATT and CDR2 SNEGSKA (reference sequence). The CDR3 spans 13 residues. DNA for the CDR3: TGCAATGCTAGGGAGGACTCGACCTACGAGCAGTACTTC. Amino acids: CNAREDSTYEQYF.

Relative to its sample, this clonotype is medium-sized. The V gene is TRBV6-2 or TRBV6-3, the J gene TRBJ2-7; 8 bases fit TRBD1. V shed 8 bases and J 6 bases; nucleotides not matched to a gene: 3. Germline CDR1 reads MNHEY; CDR2 reads SVGEGT. The CDR3 is 11 amino acids. This CDR3 reads CASGQGAEQYF. The CDR3 nucleotides are TGTGCCAGCGGGCAGGGGGCCGAGCAGTACTTC.

This clonotype was counted between two and nine times. The chain uses TRBV5-1 and TRBJ2-2; TRBD1 might be the D (5 bases). The CDR3 contains 14 residues. V was trimmed by 4 bases and J by 3 bases, leaving 10 bases between them. CDR1 is SGHRS, CDR2 YFSETQ, per germline. This CDR3 reads CASSLGQDTGELFF. The CDR3 nucleotides are TGCGCCAGCAGCCTAGGACAAGACACCGGGGAGCTGTTTTTT.

About this clonotype itself: A much larger clonotype is one base distant, so this may be a read error. This chain connects TRBV7-9 to TRBJ1-2, with unresolved D. Trimming took off 5 bases at V and 9 bases at J, with 10 bases between the two ends. This CDR3 contains 11 residues. Germline-derived CDR1 and CDR2 are SEHNR and FQNEAQ (reference sequence). The CDR3 spells CASSPLDCYTF. The CDR3 DNA sequence: TGTGCCAGCAGCCCGTTAGATTGCTACACCTTC.

There are many counts of this clonotype. The chain couples TRBV6-2 or TRBV6-3 to TRBJ1-1, with 8 bases identical to TRBD1. J gave up 3 bases and V 7 bases, and 4 bases lay outside the gene matches. Germline values: CDR1 MNHEY, CDR2 SVGEGT. The CDR3 sequence is 13 residues long. This chain's CDR3 is CASNQGADTEAFF. The DNA for the CDR3 is TGTGCCAGCAACCAGGGGGCTGACACTGAAGCTTTCTTT.

Concerning this clonotype itself: Its ends do not fully match the called genes, so a read error is possible. CDR3 sequence reads: CTISETRSGYEQYF. The CDR3 bases are TGTACCATAAGTGAGACGCGGTCAGGCTACGAGCAGTACTTC. The rearrangement links TRBV10-3 to TRBJ2-7; D remains ambiguous. CDR1 is ENHRY, CDR2 SYGVKD, per germline. This CDR3 is 14 amino acids long.

Note on this clonotype: Possible read error: a much larger clone is one base away. V usage is TRBV5-1 and J usage is TRBJ2-5; no clear D. CDR1 is SGHRS and CDR2 is YFSETQ in the germline V gene. The CDR3 runs to 11 residues. This CDR3 is CASSLHQTHYF. DNA for the CDR3: TGCGCCAGCAGCCTCCATCAGACCCACTACTTC. Looking up the rest from reference TRBV5-1 and TRBJ2-5 gives the full variable domain: KAGVTQTPRYLIKTRGQQVTLSCSPISGHRSVSWYQQTPGQGLQFLFEYFSETQRNKGNFPGRFSGRQFSNSRSEMNVSTLELGDSALYLCASSLHQTHYFGPGTRLLVL.

V is TRBV28 and J is TRBJ1-6; a possible D gene is TRBD1 (5 bases). The CDR3 contains 14 residues. Germline values: CDR1 MDHEN, CDR2 SYDVKM. The CDR3 bases are TGTGTTAGCGGAGCGACAGCAGGAGATCTACCCCTCCACTTT. As protein: CVSGATAGDLPLHF.

The rearrangement uses TRBV21-1 and TRBJ2-5; TRBD1 is the table's D call, not checked against the DNA. TRBV21-1 is assigned pseudogene status. There are 16 residues in the CDR3. This chain's CDR3 is CASSKPRPGREGPQYF. The CDR3 DNA reads as TGTGCCAGCAGCAAACCACGACCGGGACGGGAAGGGCCCCAGTACTTC.

By sample share, this clonotype is large (0.1 to 1%). This chain joins TRBV11-3 and TRBJ2-2; unclear D gene. V was shortened by 5 bases and J by 0 bases, with 16 bases between the two germline ends. CDR3 size: 17 residues. Germline V gene sequence: CDR1 SGHNT, CDR2 YENEEA. CDR3 sequence (DNA): TGTGCCAGCAGCCCCCATCAATCGACATCGAACACCGGGGAGCTGTTTTTT. Amino acid sequence: CASSPHQSTSNTGELFF.

Points on this clonotype: The junction differs from germline at one of its ends, possibly a read error. V and J are TRBV28 and TRBJ1-1, with D uncertain. In germline, CDR1 is MDHEN, CDR2 SYDVKM. This CDR3 is 14 amino acids long. The CDR3 region is CASSKGGGNTEPFF. In DNA form, the CDR3 reads TGTGCCAGCAGTAAAGGAGGCGGGAACACTGAACCTTTCTTT.

This clonotype occurred many times. This rearrangement joins TRBV6-1 to TRBJ2-1; 10 bases fit TRBD2. Germline V gene data show CDR1 as MNHNS and CDR2 as SASEGT. The V gene end was trimmed by 5 bases and the J gene end by 8 bases; junction bases not matched to a gene: 6. CDR3 length: 14 residues. CDR3 in amino acids: CASSFSGRTDEQFF. The CDR3 region has the DNA TGTGCCAGCAGTTTTAGCGGGAGGACCGATGAGCAGTTCTTC.

Regarding this clonotype: Germline is not matched at one junction end, which may reflect a read error. DNA for the CDR3: TGTGCCAGCAGCTTATGGACAACGGGGAAGGCTGAAGCTTTCTTC. It encodes CASSLWTTGKAEAFF. V is TRBV11-1 and J is TRBJ1-1, with D perhaps TRBD1 (5 bases). CDR1 is SGHAT, CDR2 FQDESV, per germline (reference sequence). This CDR3 comprises 15 residues.

This clonotype was observed a handful of times. A much larger clonotype is one base distant, so this may be a read error. The chain carries TRBV11-2 and TRBJ1-1; 8 nucleotides agree with TRBD1. This CDR3 has 14 amino acids. Per germline, CDR1 SGHAT and CDR2 FQNNGV. CDR3 in DNA: TGTGCCAGCAGCTTAACAGGGGGGAACACTGAAGTTTTCTTT. Its translation: CASSLTGGNTEVFF.

On this clonotype: Sequence at one end of the junction differs from germline and may be a read error. The chain recombines TRBV7-8 with TRBJ2-3, with D unresolved. The CDR3 is 14 amino acids. The V gene's germline CDR1 is SGHVS and CDR2 FQNEAQ. The chain's CDR3 is CASSLWGSTDTQCF. The CDR3 DNA is TGTGCCAGCAGCTTATGGGGATCCACGGATACGCAGTGTTTT.

This clonotype was found many times. The genes are TRBV24-1 and TRBJ2-7, with a possible D match to TRBD2 (5 bases). Trimming took 6 bases from V and 2 from J, leaving 13 bases between them. Per germline, CDR1 KGHDR and CDR2 SFDVKD. This CDR3 comprises 14 residues. Here the CDR3 DNA reads TGTGCCACCAGTCAACGGGAATGGGCCTACGAGCAGTACTTC. Its translation is CATSQREWAYEQYF.

This clonotype has ten or more counts. The chain recombines TRBV28 with TRBJ1-1, with a tentative D call TRBD1 (5 bases). The CDR3 contains 14 residues. The germline gives CDR1 MDHEN, CDR2 SYDVKM. V was shortened by 1 base and J by 7 bases, with 13 bases between the two germline ends. This CDR3 is CASSLSGGRFEAFF. CDR3 nucleotides: TGTGCCAGCAGTTTATCGGGGGGTCGATTTGAAGCTTTCTTT.

As for this clonotype: A clone one base away is much larger, so this may be a read error. V and J are TRBV20-1 and TRBJ2-3, with D perhaps TRBD2 (5 bases). The CDR3 extends over 13 amino acids. Germline loops: CDR1 DFQATT, CDR2 SNEGSKA (reference sequence). The CDR3 bases are TGCAGTGCTGGAGATGGGAGAACAGATACGCAGTATTTT. This sequence encodes CSAGDGRTDTQYF.

This clonotype was recorded only once. A much larger clone lies a single base off, so this may be a read error. The gene calls are TRBV5-1 and TRBJ2-7, with 8 bases matching TRBD2. Germline CDR1 reads SGHRS; CDR2 reads YFSETQ. J gave up 7 bases and V 0 bases, and 9 bases lay outside the gene matches. This CDR3 is built from 15 residues. CDR3 nucleotides: TGCGCCAGCAGCTTGGAAGCGGGAGATTCTTTAGAGCAGTACTTC. Residues: CASSLEAGDSLEQYF. Variable domain in full (rest from reference TRBV5-1 and TRBJ2-7): KAGVTQTPRYLIKTRGQQVTLSCSPISGHRSVSWYQQTPGQGLQFLFEYFSETQRNKGNFPGRFSGRQFSNSRSEMNVSTLELGDSALYLCASSLEAGDSLEQYFGPGTRLTVT.

In this sample, this clonotype turned up many times. V gene TRBV11-2 combines with J gene TRBJ2-5; D call uncertain. This CDR3 has 13 residues. The V gene's germline CDR1 is SGHAT and CDR2 FQNNGV. Trimming left V 2 bases short and J 5 bases short, with 9 bases between. DNA for the CDR3: TGTGCCAGCAGCTTAAGCAGCTATGAGACCCAGTACTTC. Its translation: CASSLSSYETQYF. Combining the CDR3 with reference TRBV11-2 and TRBJ2-5 gives the whole variable domain EAGVAQSPRYKIIEKRQSVAFWCNPISGHATLYWYQQILGQGPKLLIQFQNNGVVDDSQLPKDRFSAERLKGVDSTLKIQPAKLEDSAVYLCASSLSSYETQYFGPGTRLLVL.

Of note for this clonotype: The final CDR3 position lacks the conserved phenylalanine or tryptophan, pointing to a likely read error. V usage is TRBV6-5 and J usage is TRBJ2-7, with D tentatively TRBD1 (8 bases). V was cut by 9 bases and J by 3 bases, with 27 bases left in between. This CDR3 is built from 17 residues. The germline gives CDR1 MNHEY, CDR2 SVGAGI. CDR3 bases: TGTGCCAGTAGGCCGACAGGGGTTGCATCTAGCGGCTACGAGCAGTACCTC. This translates into CASRPTGVASSGYEQYL.